Listed below are T cell receptor beta chains from one sample, sequenced in a study of T cells after yellow fever vaccination. A single record per CDR3 protein comes from TCRdb applying MiXCR to the 5' RACE reads. The repertoire holds around 140,000 distinct CDR3 sequences, with more than 6.5% as singletons. Sequencing was performed on CD4+ T cells sorted from PBMCs, taken 10 days after the yellow fever booster vaccination. These receptors were obtained from a man between 25 and 39 years old who received the YFV17D yellow fever vaccine. CDR3s include the opening cysteine and the closing phenylalanine or tryptophan. The D gene is left open where the match is weak. Clone size appears in some rows only: once, few, many, or a class for an expanded clone.

D: NA
J: TRBJ2-1
V: TRBV4-3
size: NA
CDR3: CASSRQSSHEQFF
DNA: TGCGCCAGCAGCCGACAAAGTTCGCATGAGCAGTTCTTC

D: TRBD2
J: TRBJ2-1
V: TRBV6-5
size: many
CDR3: CASSYSLAGSYNEQFF
DNA: TGTGCCAGCAGTTACTCTCTAGCGGGATCGTACAATGAGCAGTTCTTC

D: NA
J: TRBJ2-7
V: TRBV7-2
size: many
CDR3: CASSLAVAAYEQYF
DNA: TGTGCCAGCAGCTTAGCTGTAGCGGCCTACGAGCAGTACTTC

D: NA
J: TRBJ2-3
V: TRBV6-4
size: many
CDR3: CASSDSPGTTDTQYF
DNA: TGTGCCAGCAGTGACTCCCCGGGAACTACAGATACGCAGTATTTT

D: NA
J: TRBJ2-1
V: TRBV5-8
size: NA
CDR3: CASSLGLFCSYNEQFF
DNA: TGTGCCAGCAGCTTGGGTCTCTTCTGCTCCTACAATGAGCAGTTCTTC

D: NA
J: TRBJ1-4
V: TRBV7-9
size: few
CDR3: CASSPDLSPGKLFF
DNA: TGTGCCAGCAGCCCGGACCTCTCCCCGGGAAAACTGTTTTTT

D: NA
J: TRBJ1-4
V: TRBV21-1
size: many
CDR3: CARNRVGEKLFF
DNA: TGTGCCAGAAACAGGGTTGGGGAAAAACTGTTTTTT

D: NA
J: TRBJ1-1
V: TRBV20-1
size: many
CDR3: CSARDRQIAFF
DNA: TGCAGTGCTAGAGATAGGCAGATTGCTTTCTTT

D: NA
J: TRBJ2-7
V: TRBV7-2
size: few
CDR3: CASQRVPGVEQYF
DNA: TGTGCCAGCCAGAGAGTCCCAGGAGTCGAGCAGTACTTC

D: NA
J: TRBJ2-1
V: TRBV6-5
size: many
CDR3: CASTQRGSSYNEQFF
DNA: TGTGCCAGCACTCAACGGGGGAGCTCCTACAATGAGCAGTTCTTC

D: TRBD2
J: TRBJ2-5
V: TRBV7-3
size: many
CDR3: CASSHSGSGETQYF
DNA: TGTGCCAGCAGCCATAGCGGGAGTGGAGAGACCCAGTACTTC

D: TRBD2
J: TRBJ2-7
V: TRBV10-2
size: many
CDR3: CASTLGTSGFSYEQYF
DNA: TGCGCCAGCACGCTCGGGACTAGCGGGTTTTCCTACGAGCAGTACTTC

D: TRBD2
J: TRBJ2-5
V: TRBV3-1
size: many
CDR3: CASSQSSGSETQYF
DNA: TGTGCCAGCAGCCAATCAAGCGGGAGTGAGACCCAGTACTTC

D: TRBD1
J: TRBJ2-5
V: TRBV5-5
size: many
CDR3: CASSLLAGTGEMKTQYF
DNA: TGTGCCAGCAGCTTGTTGGCCGGGACAGGGGAAATGAAGACCCAGTACTTC

D: TRBD2
J: TRBJ2-2
V: TRBV12-3/TRBV12-4
size: many
CDR3: CASSFRPSGRAETGELFF
DNA: TGTGCCAGCAGTTTTAGGCCCAGCGGGAGGGCCGAAACCGGGGAGCTGTTTTTT

D: NA
J: TRBJ2-1
V: TRBV7-9
size: many
CDR3: CASSSRERAGSYNEQFF
DNA: TGTGCCAGCAGCTCGAGGGAGAGGGCGGGATCCTACAATGAGCAGTTCTTC

D: NA
J: TRBJ2-5
V: TRBV6-2/TRBV6-3
size: many
CDR3: CASSYQGWETQYF
DNA: TGTGCCAGCAGTTACCAGGGGTGGGAGACCCAGTACTTC

D: TRBD1
J: TRBJ2-3
V: TRBV5-4
size: many
CDR3: CASSVTGGTDTQYF
DNA: TGTGCCAGCAGCGTGACAGGGGGAACAGATACGCAGTATTTT

D: NA
J: TRBJ2-1
V: TRBV12-3/TRBV12-4
size: many
CDR3: CASTLRVGTPEQFF
DNA: TGTGCCAGCACTCTCCGGGTCGGAACCCCTGAGCAGTTCTTC

D: TRBD2
J: TRBJ2-7
V: TRBV6-5
size: many
CDR3: CASSYSAPLGGRGYEQYF
DNA: TGTGCCAGCAGTTACTCGGCCCCCCTGGGCGGGAGAGGCTACGAGCAGTACTTC

D: NA
J: TRBJ2-3
V: TRBV6-1
size: many
CDR3: CASRGAGLITDTQYF
DNA: TGTGCCAGCAGGGGGGCAGGTCTTATCACAGATACGCAGTATTTT

D: TRBD1
J: TRBJ1-6
V: TRBV4-3
size: many
CDR3: CASSQDYRGPTPLHF
DNA: TGCGCCAGCAGCCAAGATTACAGGGGGCCGACACCCCTCCACTTT

D: TRBD2
J: TRBJ2-6
V: TRBV5-1
size: NA
CDR3: CASSLASGGAGANVLTF
DNA: TGCGCCAGCAGCTTGGCCAGCGGGGGCGCCGGGGCCAACGTCCTGACTTTC

D: NA
J: TRBJ2-3
V: TRBV5-6
size: NA
CDR3: CARGTGLVGGTQYF
DNA: TGTGCCAGGGGCACCGGGTTGGTAGGCGGTACGCAGTATTTT

D: NA
J: TRBJ1-6
V: TRBV9
size: many
CDR3: CASSGQGQNSPLHF
DNA: TGTGCCAGCAGCGGTCAGGGTCAAAATTCACCCCTCCACTTT

D: NA
J: TRBJ1-5
V: TRBV12-3/TRBV12-4
size: many
CDR3: CASTIGTPAQPQHF
DNA: TGTGCCAGCACCATAGGGACACCTGCTCAGCCCCAGCATTTT

D: NA
J: TRBJ2-3
V: TRBV5-1
size: many
CDR3: CASSLDPGPQDTQYF
DNA: TGCGCCAGCAGCTTGGACCCGGGACCCCAAGATACGCAGTATTTT